Here is one T cell receptor beta chain with its context. Its antigen is not identified. TCRdb's table, derived via immunoSEQ multiplex PCR, lists solely in-frame clones and lacks some. This repertoire shows about 15,000 clones, approximately 70% found once; its top ten account for roughly 25%. This entry is derived from a study of graft-versus-host responses after intestinal transplantation. The overall study: All recipients were given anti-thymocyte globulin induction, and tacrolimus and steroids were then administered for approximately 3 years.

Study findings and constraints: Early post-transplant declines in HvG were associated with peak levels of circulating GvH clones.

The authors processed graft tissue to release intraepithelial and lamina propria lymphocytes. From germline, CDR1 is GTSNPN and CDR2 SVGIG (reference sequence). V lost 1 base and J lost 4, with 4 bases in between. The CDR3 runs 11 residues. The specimen comprised ileum tissue, sampled 700 to 800 days after intestinal transplantation. V and J are TRBV30 and TRBJ1-2, with D hard to call. The sequence was obtained from a human patient who received an intestinal transplant, so some T cells may come from the graft donor. CDR3 bases: TGTGCCTGGAGTGCTTTCTATGGCTACACCTTC. It codes for CAWSAFYGYTF. Complete variable domain (other parts from reference TRBV30 and TRBJ1-2): SQTIHQWPATLVQPVGSPLSLECTVEGTSNPNLYWYRQAAGRGLQLLFYSVGIGQISSEVPQNLSASRPQDRQFILSSKKLLLSDSGFYLCAWSAFYGYTFGSGTRLTVV.